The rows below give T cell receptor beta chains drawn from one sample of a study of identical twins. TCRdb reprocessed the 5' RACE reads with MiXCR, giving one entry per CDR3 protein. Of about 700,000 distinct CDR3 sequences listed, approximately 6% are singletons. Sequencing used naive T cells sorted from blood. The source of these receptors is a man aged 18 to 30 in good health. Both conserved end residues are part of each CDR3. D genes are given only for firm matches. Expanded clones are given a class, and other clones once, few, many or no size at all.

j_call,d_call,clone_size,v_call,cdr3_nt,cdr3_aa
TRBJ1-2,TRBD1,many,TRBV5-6,TGTGCCAGCAGCTCCTACCGGGGACAGGGGGCGGTCGGCTACACCTTC,CASSSYRGQGAVGYTF
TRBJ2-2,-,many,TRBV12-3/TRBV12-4,TGTGCCAGCAGTTTATTAGGGGGCACCGGGGAGCTGTTTTTT,CASSLLGGTGELFF
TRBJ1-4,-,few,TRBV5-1,TGCGCCAGCAGCGGTACAGTGAATGAAAAACTGTTTTTT,CASSGTVNEKLFF
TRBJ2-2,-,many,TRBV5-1,TGCGCCAGCAGCCGCGACAGGGAAGGGACTACCGGGGAGCTGTTTTTT,CASSRDREGTTGELFF
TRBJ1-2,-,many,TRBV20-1,TGCAGTGCTAGGGATAGGGCTTCGCCTCGCTATGGCTACACCTTC,CSARDRASPRYGYTF
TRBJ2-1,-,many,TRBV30,TGTGCCTGGAAAGAGGGGGGGTTACCGTCCAATGAGCAGTTCTTC,CAWKEGGLPSNEQFF
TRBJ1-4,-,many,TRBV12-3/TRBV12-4,TGTGCCAGCAGCCCGGACGGGATTTTCAATGAAAAACTGTTTTTT,CASSPDGIFNEKLFF
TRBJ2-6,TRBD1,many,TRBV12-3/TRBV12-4,TGTGCCAGCAGAAAGACAGGGGGCCTATTATCTGGGGCCAACGTCCTGACTTTC,CASRKTGGLLSGANVLTF
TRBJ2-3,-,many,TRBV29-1,TGCAGCGTCGGCACTTCTTTCGGCACAGATACGCAGTATTTT,CSVGTSFGTDTQYF
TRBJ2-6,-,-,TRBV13,TGTGCCAGCAGCTTAGGGTACCGCAGAGTCTCTGGGGCCAACGTCCTGACTTTC,CASSLGYRRVSGANVLTF
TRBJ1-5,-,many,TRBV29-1,TGCAGCGTTGGCAGGTACAATCAGCCCCAGCATTTT,CSVGRYNQPQHF
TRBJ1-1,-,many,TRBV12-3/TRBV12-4,TGTGCCAGCAGTCTACAGGGCTGGAACACTGAAGCTTTCTTT,CASSLQGWNTEAFF
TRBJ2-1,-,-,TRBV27,TGTGCCACCTCAGGCCATGATCGCTCCATTTCCTACAATGAGCAGTTCTTC,CATSGHDRSISYNEQFF
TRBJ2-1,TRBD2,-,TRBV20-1,TGCAGTGCCCTAGCGGCCTACAATGAGCAGTTCTTC,CSALAAYNEQFF
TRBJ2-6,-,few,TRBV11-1,TGTGCCAGCAGCCCAGGAGGGCGCAGGGGACAAATTTCTGGGGCCAACGTCCTGACTTTC,CASSPGGRRGQISGANVLTF
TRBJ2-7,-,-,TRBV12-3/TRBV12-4,TGTGCCAGCAGTTACCTGACAGGTCGGGATTACGAGCAGTACTTC,CASSYLTGRDYEQYF
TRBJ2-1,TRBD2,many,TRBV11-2,TGTGCCAGCAGCTTAGATACTAGCGTTGAGCAGTTCTTC,CASSLDTSVEQFF
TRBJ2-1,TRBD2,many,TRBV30,TGTGCCTGGAGGCTAGCGGGAGGGGGCGATGAGCAGTTCTTC,CAWRLAGGGDEQFF
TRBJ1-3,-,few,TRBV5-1,TGCGCCAGTAAGGACAGTTTCTCTGGAAACACCATATATTTT,CASKDSFSGNTIYF
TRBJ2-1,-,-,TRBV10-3,TGTGCCATCAATTACGACCGGGGCTGGGAGCAGTTCTTC,CAINYDRGWEQFF
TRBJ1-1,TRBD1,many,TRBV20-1,TGCAGTGCTAAGAAAGGGGGCGCGGGCACTGAAGCTTTCTTT,CSAKKGGAGTEAFF
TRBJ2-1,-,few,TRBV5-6,TGTGCCAGCAGCGTGCCGGGCCGGGACTCCGAGCAGTTCTTC,CASSVPGRDSEQFF
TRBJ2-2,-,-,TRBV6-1,TGTGCCAGCAGTGAAGGTGGGGCTACCACCGGGGAGCTGTTTTTT,CASSEGGATTGELFF
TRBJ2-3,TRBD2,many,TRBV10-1,TGCGCCAGCAGCGGACTAGCGGGACCGCAGTATTTT,CASSGLAGPQYF
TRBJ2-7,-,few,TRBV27,TGTGCCAGGGACTACGAGCAGTACTTC,CARDYEQYF
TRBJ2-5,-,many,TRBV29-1,TGCAGCGTTGAAGATCGGCAGAGAGAGACCCAGTACTTC,CSVEDRQRETQYF
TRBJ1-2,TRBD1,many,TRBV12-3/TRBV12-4,TGTGCCAGCACTCTACTGACAGGGACCTATGGCTACACCTTC,CASTLLTGTYGYTF
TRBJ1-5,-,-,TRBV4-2,TGTGCCAGCAGCCTCGGTGGAACGGGGAGCAATCAGCCCCAGCATTTT,CASSLGGTGSNQPQHF
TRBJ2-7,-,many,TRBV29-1,TGCAGCGTTGAAGATACGGGAACGAACGAGCAGTACTTC,CSVEDTGTNEQYF
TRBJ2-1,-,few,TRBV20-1,TGCAGTGCTAGCGACAGGGGCGAAGGTAGCGGGAGTCCGCAGTTCTTC,CSASDRGEGSGSPQFF
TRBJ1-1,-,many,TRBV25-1,TGTGCCAGCAGTGAACGGGTACGGCTCCTGAACACTGAAGCTTTCTTT,CASSERVRLLNTEAFF
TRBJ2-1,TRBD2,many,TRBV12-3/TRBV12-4,TGTGCCAGCAGTCGGGAGCGTCTAGCGGCAGAGCAGTTCTTC,CASSRERLAAEQFF
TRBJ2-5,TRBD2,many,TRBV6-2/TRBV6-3,TGTGCCAGCACCGGACTAGCGGAGCAAGAGACCCAGTACTTC,CASTGLAEQETQYF
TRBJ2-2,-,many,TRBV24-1,TGTGCCACCAGTGATCTCTTGGCGGTAAACACCGGGGAGCTGTTTTTT,CATSDLLAVNTGELFF
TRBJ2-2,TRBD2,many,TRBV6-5,TGTGCCAGCATTTCCCTAGCGGGAGGGCCTTATTGGGAGCTGTTTTTT,CASISLAGGPYWELFF
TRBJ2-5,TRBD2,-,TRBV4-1,TGCGCCAGCAGCCTATTAAGCGGGAAGCAAGAGACCCAGTACTTC,CASSLLSGKQETQYF
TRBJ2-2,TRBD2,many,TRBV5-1,TGCGCCAGCAGCTTTTCTACGAGCGGGAAAGTTGCCGGGGAGCTGTTTTTT,CASSFSTSGKVAGELFF
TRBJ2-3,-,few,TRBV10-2,TGCGCCAGCAGTGATGAGGCCACAGATACGCAGTATTTT,CASSDEATDTQYF
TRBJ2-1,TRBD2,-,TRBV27,TGTGCCAGCAGTGTGGGACTAGCGGGGAGTCTTAGGTACAATGAGCAGTTCTTC,CASSVGLAGSLRYNEQFF
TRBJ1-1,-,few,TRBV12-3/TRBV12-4,TGTGCCAGCAGCATAAACGACCGGGCCCCTGTCACTGAAGCTTTCTTT,CASSINDRAPVTEAFF
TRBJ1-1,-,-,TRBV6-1,TGTGCCAGCAGTGAAGCGGGCTACGGGACGAACGCTTTCTTT,CASSEAGYGTNAFF
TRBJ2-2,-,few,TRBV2,TGTGCCAGCGCCCCAGGGGGGGCGACCGGGGAGCTGTTTTTT,CASAPGGATGELFF
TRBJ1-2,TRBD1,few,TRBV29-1,TGCAGCGTTGACAAGATCGGGGCAGGGGGCATGTATGGCTACACCTTC,CSVDKIGAGGMYGYTF
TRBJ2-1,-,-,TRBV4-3,TGCACCAGCAGCCCAGGGGTGGGAGCGGATGAGCAGTTCTTC,CTSSPGVGADEQFF
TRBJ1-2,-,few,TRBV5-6,TGTGCCAGCAGCGCAACAGTACAGGGCGGCTATGGCTACACCTTC,CASSATVQGGYGYTF
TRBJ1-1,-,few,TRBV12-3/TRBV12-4,TGTGCCAGCAGTTCGGTCGCCACTGAAGCTTTCTTT,CASSSVATEAFF
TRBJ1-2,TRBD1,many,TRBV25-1,TGTGCCAGCAGTGGATCCTCTACAGGGGAGTATGGCTACACCTTC,CASSGSSTGEYGYTF
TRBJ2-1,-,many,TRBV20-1,TGCAGTGCTAGAGATCCCGTCGATAGCAATGAGCAGTTCTTC,CSARDPVDSNEQFF
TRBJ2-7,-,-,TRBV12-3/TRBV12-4,TGTGCCAGCAACCCGACACGAGGGTGGGGCGGCGAGCAGTACTTC,CASNPTRGWGGEQYF
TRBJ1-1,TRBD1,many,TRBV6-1,TGTGCCAGCAGTCTTTACAGGGGAGGTGAAGCTTTCTTT,CASSLYRGGEAFF
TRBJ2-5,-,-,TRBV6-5,TGTGCCAGCAGTTACGCCAACAGGGTACAAGAGACCCAGTACTTC,CASSYANRVQETQYF
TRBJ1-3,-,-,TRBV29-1,TGCAGCGGAGCAGGGAACTCTGGAAACACCATATATTTT,CSGAGNSGNTIYF